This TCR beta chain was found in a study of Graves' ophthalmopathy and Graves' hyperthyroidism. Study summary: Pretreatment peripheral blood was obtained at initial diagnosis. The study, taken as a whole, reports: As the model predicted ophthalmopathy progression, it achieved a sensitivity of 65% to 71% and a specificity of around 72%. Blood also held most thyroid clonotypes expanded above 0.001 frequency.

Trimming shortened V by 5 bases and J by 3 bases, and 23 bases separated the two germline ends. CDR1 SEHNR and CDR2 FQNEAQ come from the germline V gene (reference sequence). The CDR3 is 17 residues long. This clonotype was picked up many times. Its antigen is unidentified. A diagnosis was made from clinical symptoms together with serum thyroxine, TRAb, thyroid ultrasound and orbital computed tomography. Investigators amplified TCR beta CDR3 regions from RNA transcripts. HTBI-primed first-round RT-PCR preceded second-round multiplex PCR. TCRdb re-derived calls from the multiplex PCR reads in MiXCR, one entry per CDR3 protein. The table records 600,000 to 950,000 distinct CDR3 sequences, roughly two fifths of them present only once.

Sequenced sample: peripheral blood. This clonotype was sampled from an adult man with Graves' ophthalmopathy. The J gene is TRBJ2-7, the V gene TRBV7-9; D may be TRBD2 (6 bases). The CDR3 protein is CASSPGAGRSPHYEQYF. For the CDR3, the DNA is TGTGCCAGCAGCCCTGGGGCGGGACGATCGCCCCACTACGAGCAGTACTTC. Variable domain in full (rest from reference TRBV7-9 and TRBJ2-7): DTGVSQNPRHKITKRGQNVTFRCDPISEHNRLYWYRQTLGQGPEFLTYFQNEAQLEKSRLLSDRFSAERPKGSFSTLEIQRTEQGDSAMYLCASSPGAGRSPHYEQYFGPGTRLTVT.